Presented here are 32 T cell receptor beta chains from one specimen sequenced in a study of beta chain features in type 1 diabetes. Overall study findings and caveats: For Type 1 diabetes patients, all four CD4+ subsets carried TCRB CDR3s that were moderately but significantly shorter.

What these receptors recognize is not known. All of the isolated RNA was reverse transcribed, so expressed TCRB transcripts were sequenced. The repertoire was sequenced with immunoSEQ multiplex PCR; TCRdb's copy has only in-frame clones and lacks some. The sample yields 600,000 to 750,000 clones, over 10% seen once. Source material: naive CD4+ T cells from blood. These receptors came from a man younger than 45 with type 1 diabetes.

This rearrangement joins TRBV7-6 to TRBJ2-1; 8 positions match TRBD1. Germline assignment: CDR1 SGHVS and CDR2 FNYEAQ. CDR3 length equals 15 residues. With 3 bases clipped from V and 0 bases from J, the junction kept 1 base outside the gene matches. CDR3 sequence reads: CASSFTGGSYNEQFF. Written as DNA, the CDR3 is TGTGCCAGCAGCTTTACAGGGGGCTCCTACAATGAGCAGTTCTTC.

This chain connects TRBV28 to TRBJ2-3, with D possibly being TRBD1 (5 bases). This CDR3 region has 14 residues. V was pared by 5 bases and J by 3 bases, with 12 bases between. CDR1 is MDHEN and CDR2 is SYDVKM in the germline V gene. CDR3 nucleotide sequence: TGTGCCAGCAGTCGCAGGGATAGGACAGATACGCAGTATTTT. Translation gives CASSRRDRTDTQYF.

V is TRBV7-8 and J is TRBJ2-2; D may correspond to TRBD1 or TRBD2 (6 bases each). The length of the CDR3 is 20 residues. Germline CDR1 SGHVS, CDR2 FQNEAQ. V was clipped by 5 bases and J by 0 bases, with 25 bases between them. The CDR3 DNA reads as TGTGCCAGCAGCCACGGGGGCTACAGAACTCATCTCTCGAACACCGGGGAGCTGTTTTTT. Protein product: CASSHGGYRTHLSNTGELFF.

A few counts support this clone. The J gene is TRBJ2-5, the V gene TRBV7-7; 7 bases are shared with TRBD2. The CDR3 is 13 residues long. The germline V gene has CDR1 SSHAT and CDR2 FNYEAQ (reference sequence). Unmatched junction bases numbered 3, after V lost 5 bases and J lost 3 bases. The CDR3, as DNA: TGTGCCAGCAGCCCTCGGGGGGAAGAGACCCAGTACTTC. Translation: CASSPRGEETQYF.

This clone was recorded a few times. The rearrangement links TRBV6-5 to TRBJ1-4, with D tentatively TRBD1 (6 bases). V lost 5 bases to trimming and J lost 2 bases, with 12 bases between them. This CDR3 comprises 15 residues. Germline CDR1 MNHEY, CDR2 SVGAGI. DNA of the CDR3: TGTGCCAGCAGTAAAACAGGGCGGACTAATGAAAAACTGTTTTTT. It specifies CASSKTGRTNEKLFF.

The chain recombines TRBV29-1 with TRBJ1-2; D is ambiguous. Germline CDR1 and CDR2: SQVTM and ANQGSEA. V lost 4 bases to trimming and J lost 4 bases, with 13 bases between them. The CDR3 has 13 amino acids. DNA for the CDR3: TGCAGCGTTGGTGAGGGTTTAGGCTATGGCTACACCTTC. Translation: CSVGEGLGYGYTF.

This clone was counted once. V gene TRBV7-2 combines with J gene TRBJ2-5, with unresolved D. V dropped 1 base and J dropped 3 bases, with 9 bases sitting between them. The CDR3 covers 14 residues. Germline V gene data show CDR1 as SGHTA and CDR2 as FQGNSA. CDR3 nucleotides: TGTGCCAGCAGCTTAGTAACCCATAAAGAGACCCAGTACTTC. It is translated as CASSLVTHKETQYF.

This clone was counted a few times. This sequence joins TRBV19 and TRBJ1-2; no definite D call. Germline V gene sequence: CDR1 LNHDA, CDR2 SQIVND (reference sequence). CDR3 length: 12 residues. V was clipped by 5 bases and J by 10 bases, with 14 bases between them. CDR3 region: CASSEKQLNYTF. Written as DNA, the CDR3 is TGTGCCAGTAGTGAGAAACAGTTGAACTACACCTTC.

The chain couples TRBV19 to TRBJ1-1; D gene unclear. CDR3 length equals 15 residues. Trimming left V 1 base short and J 0 bases short, with 9 bases between. Germline CDR1 reads LNHDA; CDR2 reads SQIVND (reference sequence). The CDR3 nucleotides are TGTGCCAGTAGTATAGGACCAGGAGTGAACACTGAAGCTTTCTTT. It specifies CASSIGPGVNTEAFF.

This clone was picked up a small number of times. The chain is built from TRBV19 and TRBJ1-6; D gene uncertain. The CDR3 is 12 amino acids. Germline V gene sequence: CDR1 LNHDA, CDR2 SQIVND (reference sequence). Trimming cost V 3 bases and J 10 bases, with 7 bases left between them. The CDR3 bases are TGTGCCAGTAGTATGAAAAAATCACCCCTCCACTTT. This translates into CASSMKKSPLHF.

This clone has just a few counts. The genes are TRBV18 and TRBJ2-5; D is ambiguous. The germline V and J ends were trimmed by 3 bases and 5 bases, with 10 bases remaining between them. CDR1 is KGHSH and CDR2 is LQKENI in the germline V gene. The CDR3 is 13 amino acids. CDR3 coding DNA: TGTGCCAGCTCACCCTCCGTCGGGGAGACCCAGTACTTC. Residues: CASSPSVGETQYF.

V usage is TRBV9 and J usage is TRBJ2-2; weak D call: TRBD1 (6 bases). CDR3 length: 15 amino acids. The V and J ends lost 0 bases and 5 bases respectively, with 11 bases between them. Germline-derived CDR1 and CDR2 are SGDLS and YYNGEE. The CDR3 loop reads CASSVEQGDTGELFF. As DNA, the CDR3 is TGTGCCAGCAGCGTAGAACAGGGCGATACCGGGGAGCTGTTTTTT.

This clone has only a few counts. J is TRBJ2-3 and V is TRBV19, with D maybe TRBD1 (6 bases). V was shortened by 5 bases and J by 4 bases, with 13 bases between the two germline ends. CDR1 and CDR2 from the germline V gene are LNHDA and SQIVND (reference sequence). CDR3 length: 14 residues. The CDR3 loop is CASSQQGWADTQYF. The CDR3 DNA sequence: TGTGCCAGTAGTCAACAGGGTTGGGCAGATACGCAGTATTTT. Full variable domain (remainder filled in from reference TRBV19 and TRBJ2-3): DGGITQSPKYLFRKEGQNVTLSCEQNLNHDAMYWYRQDPGQGLRLIYYSQIVNDFQKGDIAEGYSVSREKKESFPLTVTSAQKNPTAFYLCASSQQGWADTQYFGPGTRLTVL.

A note on this clone: The identical CDR3 is also encoded by other nucleotide sequences in the sample. This rearrangement joins TRBV5-1 to TRBJ2-7, with 9 bases that match TRBD1. V dropped 4 bases and J dropped 4; count of bases not matched to a gene: 6. The CDR3 extends over 14 amino acids. The germline V gene has CDR1 SGHRS and CDR2 YFSETQ. CDR3 sequence reads: CASSPTGGSYEQYF. CDR3 nucleotide sequence: TGCGCCAGCAGCCCGACAGGGGGATCTTACGAGCAGTACTTC.

This sequence joins TRBV10-3 and TRBJ2-3; either TRBD1 or TRBD2 may supply D (5 bases each). Per the germline V gene, CDR1 is ENHRY and CDR2 is SYGVKD. Trimming stripped 6 bases from V and 5 bases from J, with 21 bases between. This CDR3 spans 16 amino acids. The CDR3 here is CAIRGLPRGTGDTQYF. DNA of the CDR3: TGTGCCATCAGGGGTCTTCCTAGAGGGACCGGAGATACGCAGTATTTT.

The chain couples TRBV9 to TRBJ1-6; no reliable D call. Between the trimmed V and J ends, which lost 0 bases and 10 bases, there was a span of 11 bases. The CDR3 is 14 amino acids. CDR1 is SGDLS, CDR2 YYNGEE, per germline. CDR3 in amino acids: CASSVGGSGSPLHF. The CDR3, as DNA: TGTGCCAGCAGCGTAGGAGGGTCCGGGTCACCCCTCCACTTT. Variable domain in full (rest from reference TRBV9 and TRBJ1-6): DSGVTQTPKHLITATGQRVTLRCSPRSGDLSVYWYQQSLDQGLQFLIQYYNGEERAKGNILERFSAQQFPDLHSELNLSSLELGDSALYFCASSVGGSGSPLHFGNGTRLTVT.

This chain's CDR3 is CASSESGSGANVLTF. The DNA of the CDR3 is TGTGCCAGCAGTGAAAGCGGCTCTGGGGCCAACGTCCTGACTTTC. The chain recombines TRBV6-1 with TRBJ2-6; D is possibly TRBD2 (5 bases). CDR1 MNHNS and CDR2 SASEGT come from the germline V gene. V dropped 2 bases and J dropped 0 bases, with 5 bases sitting between them. The CDR3 is 15 amino acids.

This chain joins TRBV6-5 and TRBJ1-1; the D gene is possibly TRBD1 (6 bases). The length of the CDR3 is 14 residues. Germline V lookup: CDR1 MNHEY, CDR2 SVGAGI. V lost 2 bases to trimming and J lost 4 bases, with 11 bases between them. CDR3 residues: CASSYEGGSTEAFF. The CDR3, as DNA: TGTGCCAGCAGTTACGAGGGGGGAAGCACTGAAGCTTTCTTT.

This clone was observed a single time. The chain has TRBV14 and TRBJ2-2, with TRBD1 matching 7 bases. Per the germline V gene, CDR1 is SGHDN and CDR2 is FVKESK. The CDR3 length is 16 residues. V gave up 4 bases and J gave up 3 bases; unmatched junction bases: 8. The CDR3 nucleotides read TGTGCCAGCAGCCCGCGGACAGGTGGAGACACCGGGGAGCTGTTTTTT. Its protein product is CASSPRTGGDTGELFF.

This clone was detected only a few times. V and J are TRBV19 and TRBJ2-2; possibly TRBD2 for D (5 bases). Germline CDR1 LNHDA, CDR2 SQIVND (reference sequence). The CDR3 loop spans 15 amino acids. V lost 4 bases and J 3 bases, leaving 12 bases between the germline ends. The CDR3 region is CASSRGLLYTGELFF. CDR3 coding DNA: TGTGCCAGTAGTAGAGGGCTCCTGTACACCGGGGAGCTGTTTTTT.

This chain links TRBV5-4 with TRBJ2-3; D is perhaps TRBD1 (6 bases). Trimming took off 6 bases at V and 9 bases at J, with 17 bases between the two ends. Per germline, CDR1 SGHNT and CDR2 YYREEE (reference sequence). This CDR3 region has 13 residues. CDR3: CASTLDWDTTQYF. The DNA of the CDR3 is TGTGCCAGCACCCTTGATTGGGACACAACGCAGTATTTT.

This clone was seen more than once but under ten times. The chain couples TRBV18 to TRBJ2-7; the D gene is possibly TRBD1 (7 bases). CDR3 length: 17 amino acids. V was cut by 0 bases and J by 5 bases, with 20 bases left in between. Germline CDR1 is KGHSH and CDR2 is LQKENI. CDR3 coding DNA: TGTGCCAGCTCACCACCTTTGCAGGGGGGTGTGCGCAACGAGCAGTACTTC. It codes for CASSPPLQGGVRNEQYF.

This clone appeared a few times. The J gene is TRBJ1-6, the V gene TRBV25-1; 7 bases are shared with TRBD1. The J segment lost 1 base and the V segment lost 3 bases, leaving 3 bases of the junction unmatched. The length of the CDR3 is 16 residues. Germline V gives CDR1 MGHDK, CDR2 SYGVNS. Here the CDR3 reads CASSDDRVSYNSPLHF. DNA for the CDR3: TGTGCCAGCAGTGACGACAGGGTGTCCTATAATTCACCCCTCCACTTT.

There are a few counts of this clone. The V gene is TRBV5-6, the J gene TRBJ2-3; D is undetermined. In germline, CDR1 is SGHDT, CDR2 YYEEEE. V lost 4 bases and J 4 bases, leaving 7 bases between the germline ends. The CDR3 extends over 12 amino acids. The CDR3 DNA sequence: TGTGCCAGCAGCAGGTTACCAGATACGCAGTATTTT. It specifies CASSRLPDTQYF.

This clone came up a few times. The chain uses TRBV28 and TRBJ2-7, with D unresolved. Per the germline V gene, CDR1 is MDHEN and CDR2 is SYDVKM. CDR3 size: 16 residues. V was pared by 6 bases and J by 2 bases, with 20 bases between. The DNA of the CDR3 is TGTGCCAGCAGATCCGACATCCCCTATAGAACCTACGAGCAGTACTTC. This translates into CASRSDIPYRTYEQYF.

Note on this clone: Additional DNA sequences in this sample encode the identical CDR3. This chain links TRBV30 with TRBJ2-7, with D tentatively TRBD1 (6 bases). CDR3 length: 13 residues. The germline gives CDR1 GTSNPN, CDR2 SVGIG (reference sequence). V was clipped by 0 bases and J by 1 base, with 7 bases between them. This chain's CDR3 is CAWSVQGSYEQYF. CDR3 coding DNA: TGTGCCTGGAGTGTACAGGGATCCTACGAGCAGTACTTC. The full variable domain, its missing parts supplied by reference TRBV30 and TRBJ2-7, is SQTIHQWPATLVQPVGSPLSLECTVEGTSNPNLYWYRQAAGRGLQLLFYSVGIGQISSEVPQNLSASRPQDRQFILSSKKLLLSDSGFYLCAWSVQGSYEQYFGPGTRLTVT.

Worth noting for this clone: Other nucleotide sequences in the sample specify the same CDR3. The chain has TRBV7-2 and TRBJ2-2; D call uncertain. Germline CDR1 and CDR2: SGHTA and FQGNSA. Trimming took off 3 bases at V and 0 bases at J, with 8 bases between the two ends. This CDR3 has 15 residues. The CDR3 spells CASSLDGSNTGELFF. In nucleotides, the CDR3 is TGTGCCAGCAGCTTGGACGGATCGAACACCGGGGAGCTGTTTTTT.

This clone was recorded a few times. V gene TRBV5-4 combines with J gene TRBJ1-2, with D perhaps matching TRBD1 (6 bases). Per the germline V gene, CDR1 is SGHNT and CDR2 is YYREEE (reference sequence). V lost 1 base and J lost 4, with 20 bases in between. The CDR3 is made up of 17 amino acids. DNA for the CDR3: TGTGCCAGCAGCTTGCAACAGGGAGCCCCTGGAGGCTATGGCTACACCTTC. Protein sequence: CASSLQQGAPGGYGYTF.

The rearrangement links TRBV18 to TRBJ1-6; D is uncertain. The CDR3 extends over 15 amino acids. In germline, CDR1 is KGHSH, CDR2 LQKENI. V lost 4 bases and J 13 bases, leaving 20 bases between the germline ends. Here the CDR3 DNA reads TGTGCCAGCTCACTCGAGGAGGGTGGATACGGTCCCCTCCACTTT. Translation: CASSLEEGGYGPLHF.

The chain links TRBV6-6 to TRBJ1-1; D is unresolved. The V and J ends lost 7 bases and 1 base respectively, with 13 bases between them. The CDR3 is 14 residues long. In germline, CDR1 is MNHNY, CDR2 SVGAGI (reference sequence). The CDR3 reads CASTLRRPNTEAFF. The CDR3 coding sequence is TGTGCCAGCACCCTACGCCGACCGAACACTGAAGCTTTCTTT.

The rearrangement links TRBV10-3 to TRBJ2-1, with TRBD1 identical over 10 bases. Germline CDR1 reads ENHRY; CDR2 reads SYGVKD. V shed 7 bases, J shed 6 bases, and the junction held 6 bases outside the gene matches. The CDR3 extends over 14 amino acids. CDR3 sequence (DNA): TGTGCCATCAACCGGGACAGGGGAATCAATGAGCAGTTCTTC. Translated, it gives CAINRDRGINEQFF.

This chain connects TRBV4-3 to TRBJ2-5; possibly TRBD1 or TRBD2 for D (5 bases each). The J call is uncertain, as TRBJ2-7 better fits the DNA end. The CDR3 consists of 17 residues. The germline V gene encodes CDR1 LGHNA and CDR2 YSLEER. The CDR3 DNA reads as TGCGCCAGCAGCCGTCAGGTGTTCGGGGCGGATACCTACGAGCAGTACTTC. Translated, it gives CASSRQVFGADTYEQYF.